The 14 T cell receptor beta chains below come from one sample, sequenced in a study of graft-versus-host responses after intestinal transplantation. No antigen has been assigned to these receptors. Sequencing was performed with immunoSEQ multiplex PCR; in TCRdb, only in-frame clones are kept and a portion is missing. The sample has about 110,000 clones; approximately 90% are singletons. Source: unstimulated CD4+ T cells sorted from spleen or lymph node cells, taken before transplant. Every receptor here comes from a human donor who was the organ donor for an intestinal transplant.

J is TRBJ1-1 and V is TRBV6-5; D is unresolved. V gave up 10 bases and J gave up 2 bases, with 14 bases separating them. Germline CDR1 MNHEY, CDR2 SVGAGI. The CDR3 has 13 amino acids. This CDR3 is CATHLATNTEAFF. The CDR3, as DNA: TGTGCCACCCATCTGGCTACTAACACTGAAGCTTTCTTT.

The V gene is TRBV6-5, the J gene TRBJ1-2; possible D gene TRBD1, 6 bases. This CDR3 has 15 residues. The V gene lost 6 bases and the J gene lost 7 bases, with 21 bases spanning the gap. From germline, CDR1 is MNHEY and CDR2 SVGAGI. The CDR3 reads CASRPRQGNRSGYTF. The CDR3 DNA is TGTGCCAGCAGACCCAGGCAGGGGAATAGGAGTGGCTACACCTTC.

This clone was detected only once. This chain connects TRBV7-3 to TRBJ2-2; weak D call: TRBD1 (5 bases). This CDR3 region has 17 residues. The V end lost 2 bases, the J end lost 5 bases, and 18 bases lay between the germline ends. Germline values: CDR1 SGHTA, CDR2 FQGTGA. CDR3 coding DNA: TGTGCCAGCAGCTTATTGCAGGGCGTCAGGCGAACCGGGGAGCTGTTTTTT. This translates into CASSLLQGVRRTGELFF. The full variable domain, with the rest looked up from reference TRBV7-3 and TRBJ2-2, is GAGVSQTPSNKVTEKGKYVELRCDPISGHTALYWYRQSLGQGPEFLIYFQGTGAADDSGLPNDRFFAVRPEGSVSTLKIQRTERGDSAVYLCASSLLQGVRRTGELFFGEGSRLTVL.

DNA of the CDR3: TGTGCCAGCAGCTCGAGTACTAGCGGGGGGCCCACAGATACGCAGTATTTT. It translates to CASSSSTSGGPTDTQYF. The chain uses TRBV7-2 and TRBJ2-3, with 12 bases lining up with TRBD2. CDR3 length: 17 residues. Germline V gene sequence: CDR1 SGHTA, CDR2 FQGNSA. V gave up 4 bases and J gave up 2 bases; unmatched junction bases: 7.

The rearrangement uses TRBV10-1 and TRBJ1-1; D is uncertain. The V and J ends lost 3 bases and 3 bases respectively, with 14 bases between them. Germline lookup yields CDR1 WNHNN and CDR2 SYGVQD (reference sequence). The CDR3 runs 15 residues. CDR3: CASSDSRPPHTEAFF. CDR3 sequence (DNA): TGCGCCAGCAGTGATTCTAGACCCCCGCACACTGAAGCTTTCTTT.

This chain uses TRBV7-9 with TRBJ2-7; the D is unclear. From germline, CDR1 is SEHNR and CDR2 FQNEAQ (reference sequence). Between the trimmed V and J ends, which lost 1 base and 9 bases, there was a span of 7 bases. The CDR3 covers 11 residues. CDR3: CASSLEYVQYF. The CDR3 DNA reads as TGTGCCAGCAGCTTAGAGTATGTGCAGTACTTC.

CDR3 nucleotides: TGTGCCAGCAGCCAAGATCTTGGCGGGGGGGCCTACAATGAGCAGTTCTTC. Protein product: CASSQDLGGGAYNEQFF. The chain uses TRBV14 and TRBJ2-1; 9 bases align to TRBD2. Germline assignment: CDR1 SGHDN and CDR2 FVKESK. This CDR3 has 17 residues. The junction had 5 bases not matched to a gene; V was cut back by 0 bases and J by 2 bases.

The chain employs TRBV18 and TRBJ2-3, with D hard to call. Germline CDR1 is KGHSH and CDR2 is LQKENI. The CDR3 length is 14 residues. V lost 4 bases to trimming and J lost 0 bases, with 8 bases between them. The CDR3 DNA reads as TGTGCCAGCTCACGGCAGACTAGCACAGATACGCAGTATTTT. Its translation: CASSRQTSTDTQYF.

The chain uses TRBV18 and TRBJ1-3; 8 bases map to TRBD1. Germline V lookup: CDR1 KGHSH, CDR2 LQKENI. Trimming removed 3 bases from V and 2 bases from J; junction bases left unmatched: 6. The CDR3 has 16 residues. The CDR3 DNA reads TGTGCCAGCTCACCGCTAGACAGGGGACCTGGAAACACCATATATTTT. Protein: CASSPLDRGPGNTIYF.

J is TRBJ2-3 and V is TRBV7-2; 9 bases are shared with TRBD2. From germline, CDR1 is SGHTA and CDR2 FQGNSA. V trimming: 2 bases; J trimming: 4 bases; junction bases outside the gene matches: 7. This CDR3 contains 16 residues. This CDR3 reads CASSLIGGGAPDTQYF. The CDR3 DNA is TGTGCCAGCAGCTTAATCGGCGGGGGGGCGCCAGATACGCAGTATTTT.

This clone has more than one count but fewer than ten. The genes are TRBV11-3 and TRBJ1-2; 8 bases match TRBD1. Germline V gives CDR1 SGHNT, CDR2 YENEEA. This CDR3 is built from 16 residues. With V trimmed by 0 bases and J by 2 bases, 5 bases remained unmatched. The CDR3 DNA is TGTGCCAGCAGCTTAGAAAGGACAGGGATAAACTATGGCTACACCTTC. This translates into CASSLERTGINYGYTF.

Only one count was recorded for this clone. The CDR3 DNA reads as TGTGCCAGCAGTATACCGGGCGGCCCCCGAGCTTTCTTT. Amino acid sequence: CASSIPGGPRAFF. The chain carries TRBV27 and TRBJ1-1; D uncertain. Germline V gene sequence: CDR1 MNHEY, CDR2 SMNVEV (reference sequence). Trimming cost V 5 bases and J 10 bases, with 17 bases left between them. The CDR3 is made up of 13 amino acids.

The chain has TRBV18 and TRBJ2-3, with D unresolved. V was trimmed by 2 bases and J by 0 bases, leaving 3 bases between them. The CDR3 totals 13 residues. Germline loops: CDR1 KGHSH, CDR2 LQKENI. The CDR3: CASSPASTDTQYF. The CDR3, as DNA: TGTGCCAGCTCACCAGCTAGCACAGATACGCAGTATTTT.

The rearrangement uses TRBV28 and TRBJ2-7; D is unresolved. V was clipped by 1 base and J by 3 bases, with 10 bases between them. The length of the CDR3 is 14 residues. Germline values: CDR1 MDHEN, CDR2 SYDVKM. CDR3: CASSLSFGIYEQYF. CDR3 sequence (DNA): TGTGCCAGCAGTTTATCCTTCGGAATCTACGAGCAGTACTTC. The full variable domain, its missing parts supplied by reference TRBV28 and TRBJ2-7, is DVKVTQSSRYLVKRTGEKVFLECVQDMDHENMFWYRQDPGLGLRLIYFSYDVKMKEKGDIPEGYSVSREKKERFSLILESASTNQTSMYLCASSLSFGIYEQYFGPGTRLTVT.